Listed below are T cell receptor beta chains from one sample, sequenced in a study of T-cell memory formation after mild COVID-19. Each CDR3 protein gets one entry after TCRdb re-called the 5' RACE reads with MiXCR. The sample has 150,000 to 200,000 distinct CDR3 sequences, 31% seen once. The sample consisted of PBMCs or a T cell subset sorted from them (not recorded which). The receptor source for this set is an adult woman who had mild COVID-19 (a few samples of this study predate the infection). Cell type and time point are not known. Each CDR3 is given with its conserved first and last residue. The order of the fields is V gene, J gene, clone size, D gene, CDR3 length, CDR3 protein, CDR3 DNA. The D gene is left open where the match is weak. A clone size is listed for some rows: how often the clone was seen (once, few, many), or a class if it is expanded.

v_call: TRBV5-1; j_call: TRBJ2-2; clone_size: few; d_call: NA; cdr3_length: 15; cdr3_aa: CASSFALANTGELFF; cdr3_nt: TGCGCCAGCAGCTTCGCGCTTGCGAACACCGGGGAGCTGTTTTTT
v_call: TRBV6-8; j_call: TRBJ2-1; clone_size: NA; d_call: NA; cdr3_length: 10; cdr3_aa: CAYSNGEQFF; cdr3_nt: TGTGCCTATTCTAACGGTGAGCAGTTCTTC
v_call: TRBV20-1; j_call: TRBJ2-7; clone_size: NA; d_call: TRBD2; cdr3_length: 14; cdr3_aa: CSASISGVSYEQYF; cdr3_nt: TGCAGTGCTAGTATTAGCGGGGTCTCCTACGAGCAGTACTTC
v_call: TRBV4-1; j_call: TRBJ1-1; clone_size: NA; d_call: NA; cdr3_length: 15; cdr3_aa: CASSQDFGLGSEAFF; cdr3_nt: TGCGCCAGCAGCCAAGATTTCGGGTTAGGGTCTGAAGCTTTCTTT
v_call: TRBV27; j_call: TRBJ1-1; clone_size: many; d_call: NA; cdr3_length: 14; cdr3_aa: CASSLLQGNTEAFF; cdr3_nt: TGTGCCAGCAGCCTTTTACAGGGGAACACTGAAGCTTTCTTT
v_call: TRBV4-1; j_call: TRBJ1-6; clone_size: few; d_call: TRBD1; cdr3_length: 15; cdr3_aa: CASSLDRGPNSPLHF; cdr3_nt: TGCGCCAGCAGCCTGGACAGGGGTCCGAATTCACCCCTCCACTTT
v_call: TRBV5-1; j_call: TRBJ2-3; clone_size: few; d_call: TRBD2; cdr3_length: 19; cdr3_aa: CASSPSGLAGTPSTDTQYF; cdr3_nt: TGCGCCAGCAGCCCTTCGGGACTAGCGGGGACACCAAGCACAGATACGCAGTATTTT
v_call: TRBV12-3/TRBV12-4; j_call: TRBJ2-7; clone_size: NA; d_call: NA; cdr3_length: 13; cdr3_aa: CASSLGRIYEQYF; cdr3_nt: TGTGCCAGCAGTTTAGGGAGGATCTACGAGCAGTACTTC
v_call: TRBV12-3/TRBV12-4; j_call: TRBJ2-3; clone_size: NA; d_call: NA; cdr3_length: 14; cdr3_aa: CASSPREIPDTQYF; cdr3_nt: TGTGCCAGCTCTCCCCGAGAGATTCCAGATACGCAGTATTTT
v_call: TRBV12-3/TRBV12-4; j_call: TRBJ2-7; clone_size: NA; d_call: TRBD2; cdr3_length: 13; cdr3_aa: CASSTSGLYEQYF; cdr3_nt: TGTGCCAGCAGCACTAGCGGCCTCTACGAGCAGTACTTC
v_call: TRBV7-2; j_call: TRBJ2-5; clone_size: NA; d_call: TRBD2; cdr3_length: 18; cdr3_aa: CASSLAEVSGRAFRTQYF; cdr3_nt: TGTGCCAGCAGCTTAGCGGAAGTTAGCGGGAGGGCCTTCCGTACCCAGTACTTC
v_call: TRBV7-8; j_call: TRBJ1-2; clone_size: NA; d_call: TRBD1; cdr3_length: 14; cdr3_aa: CASSPQGASYGYTF; cdr3_nt: TGTGCCAGCAGCCCCCAGGGGGCGAGTTATGGCTACACCTTC
v_call: TRBV12-3/TRBV12-4; j_call: TRBJ2-2; clone_size: few; d_call: NA; cdr3_length: 13; cdr3_aa: CASSFTGAGELFF; cdr3_nt: TGTGCCAGCAGTTTTACGGGTGCCGGGGAGCTGTTTTTT
v_call: TRBV5-1; j_call: TRBJ2-7; clone_size: NA; d_call: TRBD1; cdr3_length: 14; cdr3_aa: CASSTGQDTYEQYF; cdr3_nt: TGCGCCAGCAGCACAGGACAGGATACCTACGAGCAGTACTTC
v_call: TRBV12-3/TRBV12-4; j_call: TRBJ2-7; clone_size: few; d_call: NA; cdr3_length: 13; cdr3_aa: CASSPGGGQLQYF; cdr3_nt: TGTGCCAGCAGTCCGGGCGGGGGACAACTGCAGTACTTC
v_call: TRBV7-3; j_call: TRBJ1-5; clone_size: NA; d_call: NA; cdr3_length: 13; cdr3_aa: CASSLTRNQPQHF; cdr3_nt: TGTGCCAGCAGCTTAACACGAAATCAGCCCCAGCATTTT
v_call: TRBV7-9; j_call: TRBJ2-7; clone_size: NA; d_call: NA; cdr3_length: 15; cdr3_aa: CASSPRLSVDYEQYF; cdr3_nt: TGTGCCAGCAGCCCTCGACTATCCGTTGATTACGAGCAGTACTTC
v_call: TRBV4-1; j_call: TRBJ1-1; clone_size: few; d_call: NA; cdr3_length: 13; cdr3_aa: CASSYGGNTEAFF; cdr3_nt: TGCGCCAGCAGCTACGGGGGGAACACTGAAGCTTTCTTT
v_call: TRBV5-1; j_call: TRBJ1-1; clone_size: few; d_call: NA; cdr3_length: 15; cdr3_aa: CASSLGPRIGTEAFF; cdr3_nt: TGCGCCAGCAGCTTGGGCCCGCGAATAGGGACTGAAGCTTTCTTT
v_call: TRBV6-4; j_call: TRBJ1-1; clone_size: NA; d_call: NA; cdr3_length: 13; cdr3_aa: CASSAGKNTEAFF; cdr3_nt: TGTGCCAGCAGTGCGGGGAAAAACACTGAAGCTTTCTTT
v_call: TRBV7-2; j_call: TRBJ2-1; clone_size: few; d_call: NA; cdr3_length: 22; cdr3_aa: CASSLRGSGMERPRDRDNEQFF; cdr3_nt: TGTGCCAGCAGCTTAAGAGGTTCCGGGATGGAACGACCAAGGGACCGGGACAATGAGCAGTTCTTC
v_call: TRBV9; j_call: TRBJ1-2; clone_size: NA; d_call: NA; cdr3_length: 12; cdr3_aa: CASSVGSYGYTF; cdr3_nt: TGTGCCAGCAGCGTAGGAAGCTATGGCTACACCTTC
v_call: TRBV7-9; j_call: TRBJ2-2; clone_size: few; d_call: NA; cdr3_length: 12; cdr3_aa: CASSLASKELFF; cdr3_nt: TGTGCCAGCAGCTTAGCGTCAAAGGAGCTGTTTTTT
v_call: TRBV6-5; j_call: TRBJ2-3; clone_size: few; d_call: TRBD2; cdr3_length: 14; cdr3_aa: CASKGDYSTDTQYF; cdr3_nt: TGTGCCAGTAAAGGGGACTACAGCACAGATACGCAGTATTTT
v_call: TRBV30; j_call: TRBJ2-4; clone_size: few; d_call: NA; cdr3_length: 16; cdr3_aa: CAWREGLPLAKNIQYF; cdr3_nt: TGTGCCTGGAGGGAGGGACTCCCCCTAGCCAAAAACATTCAGTACTTC
v_call: TRBV7-9; j_call: TRBJ1-2; clone_size: once; d_call: NA; cdr3_length: 13; cdr3_aa: CASSLEAPYGYTF; cdr3_nt: TGTGCCAGCAGCCTAGAGGCCCCTTATGGCTACACCTTC
v_call: TRBV18; j_call: TRBJ1-1; clone_size: NA; d_call: TRBD1; cdr3_length: 13; cdr3_aa: CASYQTGETEAFF; cdr3_nt: TGTGCCAGCTACCAGACAGGGGAGACTGAAGCTTTCTTT
v_call: TRBV11-2; j_call: TRBJ2-1; clone_size: NA; d_call: TRBD2; cdr3_length: 20; cdr3_aa: CASSLDGLAGVFGSYNEQFF; cdr3_nt: TGTGCCAGCAGCTTAGATGGGCTAGCGGGGGTGTTTGGATCCTACAATGAGCAGTTCTTC